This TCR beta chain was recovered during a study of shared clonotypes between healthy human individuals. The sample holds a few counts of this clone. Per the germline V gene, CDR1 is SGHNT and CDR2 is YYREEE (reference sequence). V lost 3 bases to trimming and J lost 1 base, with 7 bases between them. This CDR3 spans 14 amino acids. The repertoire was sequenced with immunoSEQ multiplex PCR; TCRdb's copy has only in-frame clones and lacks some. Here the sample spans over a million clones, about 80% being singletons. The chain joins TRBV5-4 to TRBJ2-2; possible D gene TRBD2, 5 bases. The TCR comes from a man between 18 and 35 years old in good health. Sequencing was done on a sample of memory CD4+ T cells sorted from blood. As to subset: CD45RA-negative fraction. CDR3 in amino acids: CASSSSGNTGELFF. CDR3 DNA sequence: TGTGCCAGCAGCTCAAGCGGGAACACCGGGGAGCTGTTTTTT. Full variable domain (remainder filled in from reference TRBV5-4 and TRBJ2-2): ETGVTQSPTHLIKTRGQQVTLRCSSQSGHNTVSWYQQALGQGPQFIFQYYREEENGRGNFPPRFSGLQFPNYSSELNVNALELDDSALYLCASSSSGNTGELFFGEGSRLTVL.